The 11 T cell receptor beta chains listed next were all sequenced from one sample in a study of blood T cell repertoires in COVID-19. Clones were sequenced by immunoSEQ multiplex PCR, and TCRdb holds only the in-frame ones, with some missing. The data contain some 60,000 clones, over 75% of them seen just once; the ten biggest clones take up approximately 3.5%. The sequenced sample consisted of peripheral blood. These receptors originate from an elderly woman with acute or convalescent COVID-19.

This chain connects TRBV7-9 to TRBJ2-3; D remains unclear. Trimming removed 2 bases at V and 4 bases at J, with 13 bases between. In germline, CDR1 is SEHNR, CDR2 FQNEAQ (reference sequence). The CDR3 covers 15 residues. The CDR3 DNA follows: TGTGCCAGCAGCTTAAAGACTGCAGACGCAGATACGCAGTATTTT. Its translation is CASSLKTADADTQYF. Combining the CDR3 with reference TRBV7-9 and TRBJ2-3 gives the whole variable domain DTGVSQNPRHKITKRGQNVTFRCDPISEHNRLYWYRQTLGQGPEFLTYFQNEAQLEKSRLLSDRFSAERPKGSFSTLEIQRTEQGDSAMYLCASSLKTADADTQYFGPGTRLTVL.

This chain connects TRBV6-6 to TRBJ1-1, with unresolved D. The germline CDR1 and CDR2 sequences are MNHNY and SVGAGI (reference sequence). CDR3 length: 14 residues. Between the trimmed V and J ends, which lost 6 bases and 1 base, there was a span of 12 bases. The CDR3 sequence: CASRPPRGNTEAFF. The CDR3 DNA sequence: TGTGCCAGCAGACCTCCTCGAGGGAACACTGAAGCTTTCTTT.

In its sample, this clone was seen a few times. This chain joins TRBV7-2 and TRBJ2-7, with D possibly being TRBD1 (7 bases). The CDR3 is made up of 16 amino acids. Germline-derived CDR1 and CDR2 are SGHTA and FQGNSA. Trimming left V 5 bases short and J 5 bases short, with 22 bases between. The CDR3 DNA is TGTGCCAGCAGCCGTTACGAACTCAGGGGGGCGGACGAGCAGTACTTC. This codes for CASSRYELRGADEQYF.

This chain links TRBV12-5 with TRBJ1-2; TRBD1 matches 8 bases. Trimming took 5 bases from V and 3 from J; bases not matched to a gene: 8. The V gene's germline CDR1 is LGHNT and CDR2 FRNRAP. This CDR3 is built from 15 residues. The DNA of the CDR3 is TGTGCTAGTGGTACTAGACAGGGGAGGCACTATGGCTACACCTTC. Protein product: CASGTRQGRHYGYTF.

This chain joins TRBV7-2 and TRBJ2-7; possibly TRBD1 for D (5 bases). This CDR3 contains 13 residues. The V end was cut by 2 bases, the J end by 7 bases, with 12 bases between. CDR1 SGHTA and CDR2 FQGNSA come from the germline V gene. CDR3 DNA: TGTGCCAGCAGCTTATGGGGCACTTTGGAGCAGTACTTC. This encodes CASSLWGTLEQYF.

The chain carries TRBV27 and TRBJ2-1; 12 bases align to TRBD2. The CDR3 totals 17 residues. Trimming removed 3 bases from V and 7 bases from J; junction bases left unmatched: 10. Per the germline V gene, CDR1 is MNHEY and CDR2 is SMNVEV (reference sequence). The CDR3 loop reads CASSFRTSGIGKNEQFF. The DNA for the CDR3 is TGTGCCAGCAGTTTTAGGACTAGCGGGATAGGTAAGAATGAGCAGTTCTTC.

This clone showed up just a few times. The CDR3 is CASSFGEQFF. The CDR3 coding sequence is TGTGCCAGCAGCTTCGGTGAGCAGTTCTTC. The rearrangement links TRBV11-2 to TRBJ2-1; D is unclear. CDR3 length: 10 amino acids. Trimming removed 3 bases from V and 9 bases from J, with 3 bases in between. The germline CDR1 and CDR2 sequences are SGHAT and FQNNGV.

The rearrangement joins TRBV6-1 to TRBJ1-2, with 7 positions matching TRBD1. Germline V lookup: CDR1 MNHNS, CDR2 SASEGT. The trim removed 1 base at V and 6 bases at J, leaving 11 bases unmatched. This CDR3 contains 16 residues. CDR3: CASSEDGRGRRNGYTF. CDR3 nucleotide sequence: TGTGCCAGCAGTGAAGATGGAAGGGGGCGCCGAAATGGCTACACCTTC.

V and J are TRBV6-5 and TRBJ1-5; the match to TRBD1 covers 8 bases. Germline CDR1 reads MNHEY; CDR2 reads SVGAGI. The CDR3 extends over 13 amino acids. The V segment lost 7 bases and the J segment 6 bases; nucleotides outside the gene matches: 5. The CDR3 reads CASTGGPSQPQHF. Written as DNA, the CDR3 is TGTGCCAGCACAGGGGGCCCGAGTCAGCCCCAGCATTTT.

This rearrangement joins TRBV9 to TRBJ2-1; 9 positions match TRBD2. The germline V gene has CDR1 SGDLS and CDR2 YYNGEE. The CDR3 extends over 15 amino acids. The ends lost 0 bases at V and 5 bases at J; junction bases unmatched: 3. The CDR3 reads CASSVAVAGDNEQFF. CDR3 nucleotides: TGTGCCAGCAGCGTAGCGGTAGCGGGGGACAATGAGCAGTTCTTC. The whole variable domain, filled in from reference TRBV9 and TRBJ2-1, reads DSGVTQTPKHLITATGQRVTLRCSPRSGDLSVYWYQQSLDQGLQFLIQYYNGEERAKGNILERFSAQQFPDLHSELNLSSLELGDSALYFCASSVAVAGDNEQFFGPGTRLTVL.

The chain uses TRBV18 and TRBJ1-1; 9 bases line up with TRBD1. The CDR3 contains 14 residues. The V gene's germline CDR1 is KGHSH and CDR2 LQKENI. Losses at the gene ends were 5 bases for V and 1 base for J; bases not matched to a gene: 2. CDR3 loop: CASSVGQGNTEAFF. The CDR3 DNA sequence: TGTGCCAGCTCAGTGGGACAGGGGAACACTGAAGCTTTCTTT.